The 3 T cell receptor beta chains reported below all come from one sample, sequenced in a study of cytomegalovirus exposure and HLA in healthy donors (dated by TCRdb to about 2017). The receptor library was made with the immunoSEQ multiplex PCR assay. For the multiplex PCR, a mixture combining 60 forward primers for TCR Vbeta segments and 13 reverse primers for TCR Jbeta segments was used. In its TCRdb copy, this immuneACCESS table keeps in-frame sequences only and misses some clones. Where compared with another copy, unresolved V genes explain less than half of these, and the others have no known cause. Here the sample has about 240,000 clones; roughly 80% occur a single time. The ten largest clones add up to 4.5% to 6% of the sample. Sequencing was performed on PBMCs. The receptors come from a woman aged 35 to 49 in good health and CMV-seropositive.

The chain recombines TRBV7-2 with TRBJ1-6, with D perhaps TRBD1 (5 bases). CDR1 is SGHTA, CDR2 FQGNSA, per germline. There are 15 residues in the CDR3. Trimming took off 1 base at V and 10 bases at J, with 14 bases between the two ends. As DNA, the CDR3 is TGTGCCAGCAGCTTAGAGGGCAGGGTCGGGTCACCCCTCCACTTT. Protein sequence: CASSLEGRVGSPLHF.

The V call is TRBV6-6, the J call TRBJ2-6; 7 bases align to TRBD1. Looked up from germline, CDR1 is MNHNY and CDR2 is SVGAGI (reference sequence). The CDR3 runs to 16 residues. With V trimmed by 4 bases and J by 0 bases, 3 bases remained unmatched. CDR3 in DNA: TGTGCCAGCAGTTCCACAGGGGACTCTGGGGCCAACGTCCTGACTTTC. Translating it yields CASSSTGDSGANVLTF.

This clone appeared once. The CDR3 is CASSLESGLNYGYTF. CDR3 nucleotide sequence: TGTGCCAGCAGCCTAGAGTCAGGGCTTAACTATGGCTACACCTTC. The chain is built from TRBV7-2 and TRBJ1-2; D possibly corresponds to TRBD1 (5 bases). The CDR3 spans 15 residues. Trimming pared 5 bases from V and 1 base from J, leaving 14 bases between. In germline, CDR1 is SGHTA, CDR2 FQGNSA.